This T cell receptor (beta chain) derives from a study of blood T cell repertoires in COVID-19. Germline loops: CDR1 MNHEY, CDR2 SVGAGI. The V end lost 7 bases, the J end lost 1 base, and 10 bases lay between the germline ends. This CDR3 has 13 amino acids. Generated by immunoSEQ multiplex PCR, the TCRdb table keeps only in-frame clones and is missing some. There are around 160,000 clones in the sample; 75% to 90% occur only once, and 3% to 4% lies in the top ten. The rearrangement joins TRBV6-5 to TRBJ1-1; a possible D gene is TRBD1 (6 bases). This clonotype originated in a woman aged 55-75 years who had recovered from COVID-19. Sequenced: PBMCs or T cells enriched from blood (not recorded which). The CDR3 loop is CASTRTENTEAFF. CDR3 DNA sequence: TGTGCCAGCACTCGGACAGAGAACACTGAAGCTTTCTTT.